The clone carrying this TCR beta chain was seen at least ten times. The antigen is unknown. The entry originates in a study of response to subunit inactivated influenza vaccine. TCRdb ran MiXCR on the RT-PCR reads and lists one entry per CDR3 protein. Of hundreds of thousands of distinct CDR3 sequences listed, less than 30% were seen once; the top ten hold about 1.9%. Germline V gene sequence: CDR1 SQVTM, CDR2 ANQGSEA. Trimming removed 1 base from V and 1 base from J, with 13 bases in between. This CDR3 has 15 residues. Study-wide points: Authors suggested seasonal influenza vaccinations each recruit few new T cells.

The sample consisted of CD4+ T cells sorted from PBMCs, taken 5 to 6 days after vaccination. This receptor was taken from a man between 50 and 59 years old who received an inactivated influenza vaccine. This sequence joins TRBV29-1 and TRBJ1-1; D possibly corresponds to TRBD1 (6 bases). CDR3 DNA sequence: TGCAGCGTTGAAGGTGCTTCGGGGGCGAACACTGAAGCTTTCTTT. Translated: CSVEGASGANTEAFF.